A single sample is the source of the 27 T cell receptor beta chains below, sequenced in a study of cytotoxic CD8 clonotypes in ibrutinib-treated CLL. The data were produced by immunoSEQ multiplex PCR, yet TCRdb's version contains in-frame clones alone and is incomplete. The data contain some 150,000 clones, roughly 80% of them singletons. This specimen consisted of PBMCs, obtained after 12 months of ibrutinib treatment. These receptors all stem from a human donor with chronic lymphocytic leukemia.

This chain joins TRBV19 and TRBJ1-1; maybe TRBD1 (6 bases). The CDR3 has 17 residues. The V end was cut by 5 bases, the J end by 0 bases, with 19 bases between. Germline CDR1 reads LNHDA; CDR2 reads SQIVND (reference sequence). As DNA, the CDR3 is TGTGCCAGTAGTGCACGGACAGTTGGGATACTGAACACTGAAGCTTTCTTT. Translating it yields CASSARTVGILNTEAFF.

The chain joins TRBV4-1 to TRBJ2-5, with 7 bases lining up with TRBD1. Matching the DNA end better, TRBJ2-7 makes the J call doubtful. This CDR3 has 14 residues. Germline V gene sequence: CDR1 MGHRA, CDR2 YSYEKL. The CDR3 spells CASSQAGTGVEQYF. In nucleotides, the CDR3 is TGCGCCAGCAGCCAAGCCGGAACAGGGGTCGAGCAGTACTTC.

The sample holds one count of this clone. The genes are TRBV28 and TRBJ2-7, with 10 bases lining up with TRBD2. The CDR3 covers 15 residues. Germline assignment: CDR1 MDHEN and CDR2 SYDVKM. V gave up 3 bases and J gave up 6 bases; unmatched junction bases: 8. CDR3 bases: TGTGCCAGCAGTTTGGGCCTAGCGGGAGTAGGCGAGCAGTACTTC. Residues: CASSLGLAGVGEQYF.

J is TRBJ2-3 and V is TRBV7-2; D perhaps matches TRBD2 (5 bases). Trimming cost V 2 bases and J 0 bases, with 12 bases left between them. Germline V gene data show CDR1 as SGHTA and CDR2 as FQGNSA. The CDR3 is 16 residues long. CDR3 sequence reads: CASSLPSSSSTDTQYF. DNA for the CDR3: TGTGCCAGCAGCTTACCTAGCTCCTCTAGCACAGATACGCAGTATTTT.

DNA for the CDR3: TGTGCCAGCAGCTCGGCGACTAGCGGGGGGGTAGATACGCAGTATTTT. As protein: CASSSATSGGVDTQYF. V gene TRBV9 combines with J gene TRBJ2-3; 14 nucleotides match TRBD2. From germline, CDR1 is SGDLS and CDR2 YYNGEE. This CDR3 spans 16 amino acids. With V trimmed by 4 bases and J by 5 bases, 6 bases remained unmatched. The variable domain in full, with the rest retrieved from reference TRBV9 and TRBJ2-3, is DSGVTQTPKHLITATGQRVTLRCSPRSGDLSVYWYQQSLDQGLQFLIQYYNGEERAKGNILERFSAQQFPDLHSELNLSSLELGDSALYFCASSSATSGGVDTQYFGPGTRLTVL.

This clone turned up a few times. The V call is TRBV7-3, the J call TRBJ2-1, with 7 bases lining up with TRBD2. This CDR3 is built from 15 residues. Per the germline V gene, CDR1 is SGHTA and CDR2 is FQGTGA. J was trimmed by 2 bases and V by 5 bases; bases with no gene match: 6. The DNA for the CDR3 is TGTGCCAGCAGCCGCGGGAGTGGTACCTACAATGAGCAGTTCTTC. Protein: CASSRGSGTYNEQFF.

A few counts support this clone. This CDR3 is CASTQAGGSNTGELFF. The CDR3 coding sequence is TGTGCCAGCACTCAAGCGGGGGGTTCGAACACCGGGGAGCTGTTTTTT. The gene calls are TRBV2 and TRBJ2-2, with 9 bases matching TRBD2. The CDR3 extends over 16 amino acids. CDR1 and CDR2 (germline): SNHLY, FYNNEI. V lost 7 bases, J lost 0 bases, and 6 bases stayed unmatched.

The V gene is TRBV19, the J gene TRBJ1-5; TRBD1 agrees at 7 bases. Trimming removed 7 bases from V and 4 bases from J; junction bases left unmatched: 7. The CDR3 has 14 amino acids. CDR1 and CDR2 (germline): LNHDA, SQIVND (reference sequence). CDR3 coding DNA: TGTGCCAGTATTACCCAGGGGGGGAATCAGCCCCAGCATTTT. Translation gives CASITQGGNQPQHF.

V is TRBV4-2 and J is TRBJ2-5, with D perhaps assigned TRBD1 or TRBD2 (7 bases each). Trimming took off 0 bases at V and 5 bases at J, with 10 bases between the two ends. There are 14 residues in the CDR3. The germline CDR1 and CDR2 sequences are LGHNA and YNFKEQ. CDR3 DNA: TGTGCCAGCAGCCAAGACCAGGGGGGGGAGACCCAGTACTTC. Its protein is CASSQDQGGETQYF.

The CDR3 here is CASSYGSKNTIYF. In DNA, the CDR3 is TGTGCCAGCAGTTACGGCAGTAAAAACACCATATATTTT. The gene calls are TRBV6-5 and TRBJ1-3; no clear D gene. V was cut by 2 bases and J by 6 bases, with 8 bases left in between. The V gene's germline CDR1 is MNHEY and CDR2 SVGAGI. This CDR3 has 13 amino acids.

The rearrangement links TRBV7-6 to TRBJ2-1; D ambiguous. This CDR3 has 16 residues. Trimming removed 2 bases from V and 8 bases from J, with 19 bases in between. Germline CDR1 SGHVS, CDR2 FNYEAQ. CDR3 in DNA: TGTGCCAGCAGCTTAAACCCCGACCCCCTGTTGGATGAGCAGTTCTTC. Amino acid sequence: CASSLNPDPLLDEQFF.

The genes are TRBV7-2 and TRBJ2-3; 7 bases fit TRBD2. The CDR3 consists of 16 residues. V shed 5 bases, J shed 0 bases, and the junction held 8 bases outside the gene matches. CDR1 is SGHTA and CDR2 is FQGNSA in the germline V gene. The CDR3 spells CASSLTLATSTDTQYF. The CDR3 DNA sequence: TGTGCCAGCAGCCTTACACTAGCGACGAGCACAGATACGCAGTATTTT. The entire variable domain, with the rest obtained from reference TRBV7-2 and TRBJ2-3, is as follows: GAGVSQSPSNKVTEKGKDVELRCDPISGHTALYWYRQSLGQGLEFLIYFQGNSAPDKSGLPSDRFSAERTGGSVSTLTIQRTQQEDSAVYLCASSLTLATSTDTQYFGPGTRLTVL.

The rearrangement uses TRBV7-2 and TRBJ2-6; tentative D call: TRBD1 (5 bases). This CDR3 has 16 residues. From germline, CDR1 is SGHTA and CDR2 FQGNSA. V lost 2 bases to trimming and J lost 2 bases, with 10 bases between them. The CDR3 region has the DNA TGTGCCAGCAGCTTAAGGACACCACCTGGGGCCAACGTCCTGACTTTC. Translating it yields CASSLRTPPGANVLTF.

This chain uses TRBV18 with TRBJ1-2; no clear D gene. CDR3 length: 15 residues. Germline assignment: CDR1 KGHSH and CDR2 LQKENI. Trimming pared 2 bases from V and 4 bases from J, leaving 14 bases between. The chain's CDR3 is CASSPSRDNSYGYTF. The CDR3 nucleotides read TGTGCCAGCTCACCAAGCCGCGACAATAGCTATGGCTACACCTTC.

The CDR3, as DNA: TGTGCCAGCTCACTCCCGGGGGTCTCCCGAAACACCATATATTTT. Translating gives CASSLPGVSRNTIYF. This rearrangement joins TRBV18 to TRBJ1-3; D is perhaps TRBD1 (5 bases). Deletions cut 4 bases from V and 5 bases from J, with 15 bases between. Germline V gives CDR1 KGHSH, CDR2 LQKENI. The CDR3 is made up of 15 amino acids.

This chain uses TRBV5-1 with TRBJ2-3, with 8 bases lining up with TRBD2. The CDR3 sequence is 18 residues long. Germline V gene sequence: CDR1 SGHRS, CDR2 YFSETQ. Trimming cost V 4 bases and J 3 bases; bases outside gene matches: 16. For the CDR3, the DNA is TGCGCCAGCAGCCAGTCGTTCAGCGGGAGTGGCGGGACAGATACGCAGTATTTT. This sequence encodes CASSQSFSGSGGTDTQYF.

The chain employs TRBV27 and TRBJ2-7; 11 bases are a match to TRBD2. Germline-derived CDR1 and CDR2 are MNHEY and SMNVEV (reference sequence). There are 14 residues in the CDR3. V shed 3 bases, J shed 5 bases, and the junction held 3 bases outside the gene matches. CDR3 sequence: CASSLTSGINEQYF. CDR3 nucleotides: TGTGCCAGCAGTTTGACTAGCGGGATCAACGAGCAGTACTTC.

This chain links TRBV5-8 with TRBJ1-5; 8 nucleotides line up with TRBD1. Germline CDR1 and CDR2: SGHTS and YDEGEE. The CDR3 has 16 residues. The V gene end was trimmed by 0 bases and the J gene end by 2 bases; junction bases not matched to a gene: 4. The CDR3 is CASSLGTGFGNQPQHF. CDR3 nucleotide sequence: TGTGCCAGCAGCTTGGGGACAGGGTTTGGCAATCAGCCCCAGCATTTT.

This chain connects TRBV10-2 to TRBJ1-4; possibly TRBD1 for D (6 bases). The V end lost 6 bases, the J end lost 7 bases, and 12 bases lay between the germline ends. Germline values: CDR1 WSHSY, CDR2 SAAADI. The CDR3 is 13 amino acids. CDR3 in DNA: TGCGCCAGCAGATCGGGGGCTGGTGAAAAACTGTTTTTT. Residues: CASRSGAGEKLFF.

This clone turned up a few times. The chain carries TRBV19 and TRBJ2-1; D might be TRBD2 (7 bases). V lost 5 bases to trimming and J lost 10 bases, with 15 bases between them. The germline CDR1 and CDR2 sequences are LNHDA and SQIVND (reference sequence). The CDR3 sequence is 13 residues long. This CDR3 is CASSAGDKREQFF. DNA for the CDR3: TGTGCCAGTAGTGCGGGGGACAAGAGGGAGCAGTTCTTC.

Notes on this clone: Relative to the germline gene, one junction end is altered; a read error may explain this. The chain joins TRBV28 to TRBJ2-2, with 9 bases fitting TRBD2. The germline V gene has CDR1 MDHEN and CDR2 SYDVKM. The CDR3 totals 14 residues. The CDR3 nucleotides read TGTGCCAGCAGTAGCGGGGGGTCCACCCGGGAGCTGTTTTTT. Amino acid sequence: CASSSGGSTRELFF.

This clone appeared a single time. The gene calls are TRBV4-1 and TRBJ2-2; D possibly matches TRBD1 or TRBD2 (5 bases each). The CDR3 is 19 residues long. CDR1 is MGHRA and CDR2 is YSYEKL in the germline V gene. The germline V and J ends were trimmed by 4 bases and 8 bases, with 29 bases remaining between them. The DNA for the CDR3 is TGCGCCAGCAGCCCCGGCACAGGCAGATTCCCACAATCGGGGGGGGAGCTGTTTTTT. As protein: CASSPGTGRFPQSGGELFF.

The V gene is TRBV30, the J gene TRBJ1-1; maybe TRBD1 (5 bases). The V end was cut by 2 bases, the J end by 1 base, with 14 bases between. The CDR3 runs 15 residues. The germline CDR1 and CDR2 sequences are GTSNPN and SVGIG (reference sequence). The CDR3 loop reads CAWSPHLGANTEAFF. In DNA, the CDR3 is TGTGCCTGGAGTCCCCACCTAGGGGCGAACACTGAAGCTTTCTTT.

A single count supports this clone. J is TRBJ1-1 and V is TRBV6-5, with D perhaps TRBD1 (6 bases). The germline CDR1 and CDR2 sequences are MNHEY and SVGAGI. This CDR3 is built from 16 residues. The V end was cut by 0 bases, the J end by 1 base, with 12 bases between. DNA for the CDR3: TGTGCCAGCAGTTACTCCTTTGGGGGGCCGAACACTGAAGCTTTCTTT. It encodes CASSYSFGGPNTEAFF.

The chain is built from TRBV6-6 and TRBJ2-7, with D possibly called TRBD1 or TRBD2 (6 bases each). CDR3 size: 13 residues. Trimming removed 2 bases from V and 3 bases from J, with 8 bases in between. Germline values: CDR1 MNHNY, CDR2 SVGAGI (reference sequence). CDR3 sequence (DNA): TGTGCCAGCAGTTACAGGGGGGACTACGAGCAGTACTTC. Protein sequence: CASSYRGDYEQYF.

The V gene is TRBV10-3, the J gene TRBJ2-1; a possible D gene is TRBD1 (7 bases). The germline V gene has CDR1 ENHRY and CDR2 SYGVKD. V was cut by 8 bases and J by 10 bases, with 21 bases left in between. CDR3 length: 14 residues. CDR3 sequence (DNA): TGTGCCATCTTAGTCCTTCAGGGGGGTAGAGAGCAGTTCTTC. Translation gives CAILVLQGGREQFF.

This clone turned up a few times. The chain uses TRBV4-3 and TRBJ2-1; 8 bases line up with TRBD2. The CDR3 is 15 amino acids. After removal of 1 base from V and 7 bases from J, the junction contained 6 bases not matched to a gene. The germline V gene has CDR1 LGHNA and CDR2 YSLEER. For the CDR3, the DNA is TGCGCCAGCAGCCAAGGGACTAGCTTTACGAATGAGCAGTTCTTC. It yields the protein CASSQGTSFTNEQFF.